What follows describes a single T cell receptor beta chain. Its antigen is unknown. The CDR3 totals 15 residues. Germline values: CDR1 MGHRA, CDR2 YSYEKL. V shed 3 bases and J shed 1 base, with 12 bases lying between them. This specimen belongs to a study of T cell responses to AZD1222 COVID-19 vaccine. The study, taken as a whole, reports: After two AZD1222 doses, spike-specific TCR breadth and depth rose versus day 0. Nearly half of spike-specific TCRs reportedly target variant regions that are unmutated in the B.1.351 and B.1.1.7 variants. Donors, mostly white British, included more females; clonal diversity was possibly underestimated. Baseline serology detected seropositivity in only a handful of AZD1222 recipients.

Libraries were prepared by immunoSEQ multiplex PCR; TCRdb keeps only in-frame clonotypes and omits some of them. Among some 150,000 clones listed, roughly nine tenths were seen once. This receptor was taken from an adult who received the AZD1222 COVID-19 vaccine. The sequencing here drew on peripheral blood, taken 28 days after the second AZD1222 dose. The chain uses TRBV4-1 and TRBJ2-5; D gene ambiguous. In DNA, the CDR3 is TGCGCCAGCAGCCACTACCAGGCAGCCCAAGAGACCCAGTACTTC. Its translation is CASSHYQAAQETQYF.